This TCR beta chain was sequenced during a study of blood T cell repertoires in COVID-19. Donors in Cohort 3 counted as recovered after two negative PCRs, clearance, or symptom resolution. Produced via immunoSEQ multiplex PCR; TCRdb's table is partial and in-frame only. This table holds around 380,000 clones, around 87% found once. V was cut by 2 bases and J by 2 bases, with 6 bases left in between. CDR3 length equals 13 residues. In germline, CDR1 is SGHTA, CDR2 FQGTGA. Material for sequencing was PBMCs or T cells enriched from blood (not recorded which). This chain connects TRBV7-3 to TRBJ2-5, with a weak D call TRBD2 (5 bases). The receptor was derived from a man aged 30 to 45 who had recovered from COVID-19. This CDR3 reads CASSLGSQETQYF. CDR3 sequence (DNA): TGTGCCAGCAGCTTAGGGAGTCAAGAGACCCAGTACTTC. Supplemented by reference TRBV7-3 and TRBJ2-5, the full variable domain reads GAGVSQTPSNKVTEKGKYVELRCDPISGHTALYWYRQSLGQGPEFLIYFQGTGAADDSGLPNDRFFAVRPEGSVSTLKIQRTERGDSAVYLCASSLGSQETQYFGPGTRLLVL.